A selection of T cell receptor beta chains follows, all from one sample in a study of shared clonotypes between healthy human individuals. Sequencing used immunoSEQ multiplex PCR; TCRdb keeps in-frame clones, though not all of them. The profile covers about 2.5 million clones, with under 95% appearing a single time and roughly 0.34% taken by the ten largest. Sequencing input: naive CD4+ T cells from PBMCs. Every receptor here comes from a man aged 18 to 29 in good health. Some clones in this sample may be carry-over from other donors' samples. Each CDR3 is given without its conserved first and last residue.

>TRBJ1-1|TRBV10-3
AISEKGNTEAF
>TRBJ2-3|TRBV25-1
ASSDGKRGTDTQY
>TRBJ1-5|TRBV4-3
ASSQSVGQPQH
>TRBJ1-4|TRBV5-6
ASSLRGINEKLF
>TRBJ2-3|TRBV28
ASRALGGVGTDTQY
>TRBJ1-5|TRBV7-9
ATGWGAQPQH
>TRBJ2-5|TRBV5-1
ASSTGQEETQY
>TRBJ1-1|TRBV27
ASNRPAGMNTEAF
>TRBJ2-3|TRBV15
ATSNPDGTDTQY
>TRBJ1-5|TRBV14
ASSQGSGANQPQH
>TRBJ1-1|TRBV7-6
ASSPFGGNTEAF
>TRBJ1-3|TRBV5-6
ASSRFFTGGNTIY
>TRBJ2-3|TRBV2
ASSMVQGADTQY
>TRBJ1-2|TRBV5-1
ASSLGDRGLYGYT
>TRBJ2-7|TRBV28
ASRPPGIRSYEQY
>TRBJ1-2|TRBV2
ASSVLGDGYT
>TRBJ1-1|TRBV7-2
ASSFRVSSEAF
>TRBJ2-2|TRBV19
ASIQRGTNTGELF